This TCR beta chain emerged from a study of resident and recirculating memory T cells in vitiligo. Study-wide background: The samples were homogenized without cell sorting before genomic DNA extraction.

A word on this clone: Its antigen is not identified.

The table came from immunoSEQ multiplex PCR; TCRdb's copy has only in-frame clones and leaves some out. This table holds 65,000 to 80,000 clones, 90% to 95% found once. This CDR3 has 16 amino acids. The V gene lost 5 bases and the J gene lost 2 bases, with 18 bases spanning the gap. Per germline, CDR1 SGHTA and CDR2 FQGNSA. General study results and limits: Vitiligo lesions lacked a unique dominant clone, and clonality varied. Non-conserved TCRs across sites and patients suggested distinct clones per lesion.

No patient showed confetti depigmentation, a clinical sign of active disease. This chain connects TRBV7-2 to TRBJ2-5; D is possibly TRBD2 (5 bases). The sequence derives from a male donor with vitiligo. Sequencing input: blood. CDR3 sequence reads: CASSLRGGYLQETQYF. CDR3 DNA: TGTGCCAGCAGCCTGAGAGGCGGGTACCTTCAAGAGACCCAGTACTTC.